The 8 T cell receptor beta chains below all came from one sample that was sequenced in a study of T cell changes during pregnancy in multiple sclerosis. TCRdb's copy holds only in-frame clones and misses some; the assay was immunoSEQ multiplex PCR. This repertoire shows tens of thousands of clones, approximately 94% found once; its top ten account for approximately 1.8%. Sequenced here: peripheral blood, sampled in the third trimester of pregnancy. The origin of the receptors is a female donor with multiple sclerosis, enrolled in a pregnancy study.

This clone was detected once. V is TRBV11-3 and J is TRBJ2-5, with a weak D call TRBD1 (6 bases). The J call could be wrong; TRBJ2-7 is a better fit for the DNA end. From germline, CDR1 is SGHNT and CDR2 YENEEA. This CDR3 region has 13 residues. The CDR3, as DNA: TGTGCCAGCAGCCAGACAGGAACCTACGAGCAGTACTTC. Translated, it gives CASSQTGTYEQYF.

The chain carries TRBV6-5 and TRBJ2-7; 9 bases agree with TRBD1. Germline V gene data show CDR1 as MNHEY and CDR2 as SVGAGI. With 5 bases clipped from V and 4 bases from J, the junction kept 9 bases outside the gene matches. There are 15 residues in the CDR3. In nucleotides, the CDR3 is TGTGCCAGCAGTGGTTGGACAGGGGCACAATACGAGCAGTACTTC. Residues: CASSGWTGAQYEQYF.

This clone was detected only once. The gene calls are TRBV18 and TRBJ2-1; 8 positions agree with TRBD1. The CDR3 is 15 residues long. The trim removed 4 bases at V and 0 bases at J, leaving 2 bases unmatched. Germline CDR1 and CDR2: KGHSH and LQKENI. CDR3 amino acids: CASSLGTGSYNEQFF. The CDR3 DNA sequence: TGTGCCAGCTCACTCGGGACAGGCTCCTACAATGAGCAGTTCTTC.

The chain combines TRBV7-2 with TRBJ1-5, with D unresolved. V was cut by 3 bases and J by 9 bases, with 21 bases left in between. The CDR3 loop spans 16 amino acids. Looked up from germline, CDR1 is SGHTA and CDR2 is FQGNSA. CDR3 bases: TGTGCCAGCAGCTTGGAACAGAGGGAGAGTTTACTGCCCCAGCATTTT. It codes for CASSLEQRESLLPQHF.

The chain has TRBV5-4 and TRBJ1-1, with unresolved D. Trimming cost V 0 bases and J 1 base, with 10 bases left between them. CDR1 is SGHNT and CDR2 is YYREEE in the germline V gene (reference sequence). This CDR3 has 15 amino acids. The CDR3 DNA follows: TGTGCCAGCAGCTTGGCCCTTACAGCGAACACTGAAGCTTTCTTT. It translates to CASSLALTANTEAFF.

The chain couples TRBV6-6 to TRBJ2-1; 8 positions agree with TRBD2. The CDR3 is made up of 15 amino acids. Germline CDR1 MNHNY, CDR2 SVGAGI (reference sequence). V was pared by 5 bases and J by 6 bases, with 9 bases of the junction left unmatched. For the CDR3, the DNA is TGTGCCAGCAGTCGTTCGGGGGGGCCCCGCAATGAGCAGTTCTTC. This translates into CASSRSGGPRNEQFF.

V is TRBV27 and J is TRBJ2-7; 7 bases are a match to TRBD1. Per the germline V gene, CDR1 is MNHEY and CDR2 is SMNVEV (reference sequence). V shed 3 bases and J 3 bases; nucleotides not matched to a gene: 11. The CDR3 is 16 residues long. The CDR3 sequence: CASSFDLDRVNYEQYF. Here the CDR3 DNA reads TGTGCCAGCAGTTTTGACCTTGACAGGGTGAACTACGAGCAGTACTTC.

The chain recombines TRBV18 with TRBJ2-5, with D perhaps TRBD1 (5 bases). In germline, CDR1 is KGHSH, CDR2 LQKENI. There are 13 residues in the CDR3. Trimming stripped 3 bases from V and 5 bases from J, with 10 bases between. The CDR3 protein is CASSPQGLETQYF. CDR3 coding DNA: TGTGCCAGCTCACCTCAGGGCCTTGAGACCCAGTACTTC. The whole variable domain, remainder taken from reference TRBV18 and TRBJ2-5, is NAGVMQNPRHLVRRRGQEARLRCSPMKGHSHVYWYRQLPEEGLKFMVYLQKENIIDESGMPKERFSAEFPKEGPSILRIQQVVRGDSAAYFCASSPQGLETQYFGPGTRLLVL.